These 18 T cell receptor beta chains share one sample of origin, sequenced in a study of cytomegalovirus exposure and HLA in healthy donors. Primers: 60 Vbeta forward and 13 Jbeta reverse. Clones were read by immunoSEQ multiplex PCR, and TCRdb kept only the in-frame ones, dropping some. The repertoire holds some 98,000 clones, with 76% as singletons. Sample: PBMCs. The receptors originated from a man aged 35 to 55 in good health and CMV-seronegative.

The chain is built from TRBV4-1 and TRBJ1-1; D is possibly TRBD1 (5 bases). The CDR3 has 14 residues. Deletions cut 0 bases from V and 11 bases from J, with 16 bases between. CDR1 is MGHRA and CDR2 is YSYEKL in the germline V gene. This chain's CDR3 is CASSQEAGPPPAFF. CDR3 nucleotide sequence: TGCGCCAGCAGCCAAGAAGCGGGACCCCCCCCGGCTTTCTTT.

This chain connects TRBV5-1 to TRBJ1-4; D gene ambiguous. This CDR3 is built from 15 residues. The V end lost 0 bases, the J end lost 2 bases, and 8 bases lay between the germline ends. CDR1 SGHRS and CDR2 YFSETQ come from the germline V gene. Here the CDR3 reads CASSLVTGTNEKLFF. The DNA for the CDR3 is TGCGCCAGCAGCTTGGTAACGGGTACTAATGAAAAACTGTTTTTT. The variable domain in full, completed from reference TRBV5-1 and TRBJ1-4, reads KAGVTQTPRYLIKTRGQQVTLSCSPISGHRSVSWYQQTPGQGLQFLFEYFSETQRNKGNFPGRFSGRQFSNSRSEMNVSTLELGDSALYLCASSLVTGTNEKLFFGSGTQLSVL.

This clone was detected a few times. This chain uses TRBV6-6 with TRBJ2-1, with 7 bases identical to TRBD2. With 6 bases clipped from V and 6 bases from J, the junction kept 11 bases outside the gene matches. The CDR3 contains 15 residues. Looked up from germline, CDR1 is MNHNY and CDR2 is SVGAGI (reference sequence). The CDR3 protein is CASRRLAEISNEQFF. Written as DNA, the CDR3 is TGTGCCAGCAGACGTCTAGCGGAAATCTCCAATGAGCAGTTCTTC.

The J gene is TRBJ2-1, the V gene TRBV9; a possible D gene is TRBD2 (5 bases). Trimming removed 0 bases from V and 7 bases from J, with 11 bases in between. The germline V gene encodes CDR1 SGDLS and CDR2 YYNGEE. This CDR3 has 14 residues. The CDR3 spells CASSVDPGGNEQFF. For the CDR3, the DNA is TGTGCCAGCAGCGTAGACCCGGGCGGGAATGAGCAGTTCTTC.

The rearrangement joins TRBV6-5 to TRBJ1-1; no definite D call. Trimming removed 2 bases at V and 2 bases at J, with 9 bases between. CDR3 length: 14 residues. Germline CDR1 and CDR2: MNHEY and SVGAGI. The CDR3 spells CASSYRTTNTEAFF. The CDR3 nucleotides read TGTGCCAGCAGTTACCGTACGACAAACACTGAAGCTTTCTTT.

As to this clone: Compared with germline, one end of the junction differs, possibly owing to a read error. The rearrangement uses TRBV7-9 and TRBJ2-7; maybe TRBD1 (5 bases). The CDR3 totals 12 residues. The germline V gene encodes CDR1 SEHNR and CDR2 FQNEAQ (reference sequence). CDR3 in DNA: TGTTCCAGCAGCCAGGGTGTCTACGAGCAGTACTTC. Translating gives CSSSQGVYEQYF. The whole variable domain, remainder taken from reference TRBV7-9 and TRBJ2-7, is DTGVSQNPRHKITKRGQNVTFRCDPISEHNRLYWYRQTLGQGPEFLTYFQNEAQLEKSRLLSDRFSAERPKGSFSTLEIQRTEQGDSAMYLCSSSQGVYEQYFGPGTRLTVT.

The chain recombines TRBV27 with TRBJ1-4; 8 bases are shared with TRBD1. V was pared by 5 bases and J by 2 bases, with 10 bases of the junction left unmatched. Germline assignment: CDR1 MNHEY and CDR2 SMNVEV (reference sequence). The CDR3 totals 17 residues. In DNA, the CDR3 is TGTGCCAGCAGTCCGAATGGACAGGGTTGGACTAATGAAAAACTGTTTTTT. It translates to CASSPNGQGWTNEKLFF.

With respect to this clone: Within the sample, other DNA sequences also encode this same CDR3. V and J are TRBV7-2 and TRBJ2-5; TRBD2 agrees at 13 bases. The germline V gene encodes CDR1 SGHTA and CDR2 FQGNSA. V shed 1 base, J shed 2 bases, and the junction held 1 base outside the gene matches. The CDR3 runs 16 residues. The CDR3, as DNA: TGTGCCAGCAGCTTAGGACTAGCGGGAGGACAAGAGACCCAGTACTTC. Amino acid sequence: CASSLGLAGGQETQYF.

The J gene is TRBJ2-7, the V gene TRBV7-9; D remains ambiguous. With 1 base removed from V and 3 bases from J, the gap between germline ends came to 7 bases. The CDR3 extends over 13 amino acids. The germline gives CDR1 SEHNR, CDR2 FQNEAQ (reference sequence). CDR3 in amino acids: CASSLGLRYEQYF. DNA for the CDR3: TGTGCCAGCAGCTTAGGGCTCCGCTACGAGCAGTACTTC. Looking up the rest from reference TRBV7-9 and TRBJ2-7 gives the full variable domain: DTGVSQNPRHKITKRGQNVTFRCDPISEHNRLYWYRQTLGQGPEFLTYFQNEAQLEKSRLLSDRFSAERPKGSFSTLEIQRTEQGDSAMYLCASSLGLRYEQYFGPGTRLTVT.

As for this clone: An end of the junction differs from the germline gene, which may be a read error. The chain recombines TRBV6-5 with TRBJ2-7; D not resolved. Germline values: CDR1 MNHEY, CDR2 SVGAGI. The CDR3 runs 12 residues. The CDR3: CASSSSSRSLHF. The CDR3 DNA reads as TGTGCCAGCAGTTCCTCTTCGCGCTCTTTACACTTC.

This clone has a single count. The chain employs TRBV6-1 and TRBJ2-3, with 9 bases fitting TRBD1. With 4 bases clipped from V and 5 bases from J, the junction kept 7 bases outside the gene matches. The CDR3 is 15 residues long. Germline values: CDR1 MNHNS, CDR2 SASEGT. The CDR3 region is CASSGRGTGLDTQYF. DNA of the CDR3: TGTGCCAGCAGTGGGCGCGGGACAGGGTTAGATACGCAGTATTTT.

This clone occurred a few times. Here the CDR3 DNA reads TGTGCCAGCAGCCGCCAGGCAGGGGGCTTGTACGAGCAGTACTTC. As protein: CASSRQAGGLYEQYF. This chain links TRBV14 with TRBJ2-7, with TRBD1 matching over 8 bases. The CDR3 runs 15 residues. J gave up 4 bases and V 4 bases, and 9 bases lay outside the gene matches. From germline, CDR1 is SGHDN and CDR2 FVKESK.

The chain combines TRBV7-6 with TRBJ2-1; D possibly corresponds to TRBD2 (5 bases). V shed 6 bases and J shed 0 bases, with 12 bases lying between them. This CDR3 comprises 15 residues. Germline-derived CDR1 and CDR2 are SGHVS and FNYEAQ. The CDR3 nucleotides are TGTGCCAGCAGGCAAGGGAGTTACTCCTACAATGAGCAGTTCTTC. This gives the protein CASRQGSYSYNEQFF.

This clone showed up just a few times. The CDR3 loop is CASSLGHWAKTGELFF. The CDR3 nucleotides read TGTGCCAGCAGCTTGGGCCATTGGGCAAAGACCGGGGAGCTGTTTTTT. The chain is built from TRBV5-8 and TRBJ2-2; D uncertain. Germline V gives CDR1 SGHTS, CDR2 YDEGEE. V lost 0 bases to trimming and J lost 5 bases, with 14 bases between them. This CDR3 has 16 amino acids.

The gene calls are TRBV5-4 and TRBJ1-3; D gene unclear. This CDR3 is built from 15 residues. V was trimmed by 0 bases and J by 0 bases, leaving 7 bases between them. The germline V gene encodes CDR1 SGHNT and CDR2 YYREEE (reference sequence). CDR3 sequence reads: CASSLGSGSGNTIYF. DNA of the CDR3: TGTGCCAGCAGCTTGGGGTCAGGCTCTGGAAACACCATATATTTT. Full variable domain (rest looked up from reference TRBV5-4 and TRBJ1-3): ETGVTQSPTHLIKTRGQQVTLRCSSQSGHNTVSWYQQALGQGPQFIFQYYREEENGRGNFPPRFSGLQFPNYSSELNVNALELDDSALYLCASSLGSGSGNTIYFGEGSWLTVV.

The rearrangement joins TRBV28 to TRBJ2-1, with 8 bases matching TRBD2. There are 13 residues in the CDR3. From germline, CDR1 is MDHEN and CDR2 SYDVKM. V shed 5 bases, J shed 8 bases, and the junction held 5 bases outside the gene matches. CDR3 in DNA: TGTGCCAGCAGTCTTGGGACTAGGGATGAGCAGTTCTTC. It codes for CASSLGTRDEQFF.

CDR3 in amino acids: CASSSSLQANTGELFF. Here the CDR3 DNA reads TGTGCCAGCAGCTCAAGCCTACAGGCAAACACCGGGGAGCTGTTTTTT. The genes are TRBV7-6 and TRBJ2-2; perhaps TRBD1 as D (5 bases). The V gene's germline CDR1 is SGHVS and CDR2 FNYEAQ. CDR3 length: 16 residues. Between the trimmed V and J ends, which lost 4 bases and 2 bases, there was a span of 14 bases.

This clone was counted only a few times. The chain combines TRBV7-9 with TRBJ2-5, with no clear D. Trimming removed 3 bases from V and 2 bases from J, with 13 bases in between. This CDR3 is 15 amino acids long. Per the germline V gene, CDR1 is SEHNR and CDR2 is FQNEAQ (reference sequence). This chain's CDR3 is CASSFSGASQETQYF. CDR3 in DNA: TGTGCCAGCAGCTTCTCTGGAGCCAGTCAAGAGACCCAGTACTTC.